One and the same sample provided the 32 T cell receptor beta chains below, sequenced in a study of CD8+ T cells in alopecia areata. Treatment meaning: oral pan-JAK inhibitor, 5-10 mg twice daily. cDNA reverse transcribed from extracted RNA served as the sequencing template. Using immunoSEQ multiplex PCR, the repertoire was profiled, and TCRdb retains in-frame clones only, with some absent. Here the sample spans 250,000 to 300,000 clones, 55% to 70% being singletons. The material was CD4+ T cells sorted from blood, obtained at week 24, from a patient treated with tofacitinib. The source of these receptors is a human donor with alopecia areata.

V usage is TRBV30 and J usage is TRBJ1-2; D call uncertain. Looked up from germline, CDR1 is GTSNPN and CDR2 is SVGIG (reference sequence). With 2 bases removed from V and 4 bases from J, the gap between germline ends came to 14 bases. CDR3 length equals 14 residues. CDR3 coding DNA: TGTGCCTGGAGTAAAACCGGGGATAGCTATGGCTACACCTTC. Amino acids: CAWSKTGDSYGYTF.

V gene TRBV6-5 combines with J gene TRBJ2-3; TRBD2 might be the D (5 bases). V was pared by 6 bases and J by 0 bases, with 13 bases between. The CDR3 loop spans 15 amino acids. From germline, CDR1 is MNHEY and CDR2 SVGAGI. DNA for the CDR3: TGTGCCAGCAGCGACCGACTATCCAGCACAGATACGCAGTATTTT. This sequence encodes CASSDRLSSTDTQYF.

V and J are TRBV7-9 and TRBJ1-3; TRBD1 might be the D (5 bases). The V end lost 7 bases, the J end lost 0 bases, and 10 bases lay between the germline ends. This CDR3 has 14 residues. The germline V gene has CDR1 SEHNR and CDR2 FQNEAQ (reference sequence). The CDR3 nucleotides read TGTGCCAGCAAACAGGAATACTCTGGAAACACCATATATTTT. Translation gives CASKQEYSGNTIYF.

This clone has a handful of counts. For the CDR3, the DNA is TGTGCCAGCATAGGATTTTCCTACGAGCAGTACTTC. Translated, it gives CASIGFSYEQYF. The V and J genes are TRBV28 and TRBJ2-7; D is uncertain. This CDR3 has 12 residues. Trimming took 7 bases from V and 1 from J, leaving 8 bases between them. The germline CDR1 and CDR2 sequences are MDHEN and SYDVKM.

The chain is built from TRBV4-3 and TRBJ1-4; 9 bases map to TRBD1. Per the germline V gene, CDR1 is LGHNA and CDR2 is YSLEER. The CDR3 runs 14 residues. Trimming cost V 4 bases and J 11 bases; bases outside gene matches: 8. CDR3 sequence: CASSPGTGRSKLFF. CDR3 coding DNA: TGCGCCAGCAGCCCCGGGACAGGGAGGTCGAAACTGTTTTTT.

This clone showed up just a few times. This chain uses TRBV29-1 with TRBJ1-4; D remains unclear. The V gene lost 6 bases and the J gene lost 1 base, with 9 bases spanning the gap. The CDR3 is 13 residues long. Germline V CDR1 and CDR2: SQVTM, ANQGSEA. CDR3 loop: CSVDEGTNEKLFF. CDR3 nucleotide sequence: TGCAGCGTAGACGAGGGAACTAATGAAAAACTGTTTTTT.

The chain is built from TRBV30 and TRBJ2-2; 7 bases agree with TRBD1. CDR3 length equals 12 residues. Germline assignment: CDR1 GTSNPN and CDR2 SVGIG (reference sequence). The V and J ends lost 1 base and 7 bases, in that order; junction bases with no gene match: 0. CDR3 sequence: CAWSGQGGELFF. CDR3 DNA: TGTGCCTGGAGTGGACAGGGCGGGGAGCTGTTTTTT.

The CDR3 DNA is TGTGCCAGCAGCGTAGCGGTGGCAGATACGCAGTATTTT. This gives the protein CASSVAVADTQYF. The chain links TRBV9 to TRBJ2-3; no firm D call. Trimming took off 0 bases at V and 4 bases at J, with 6 bases between the two ends. Germline loops: CDR1 SGDLS, CDR2 YYNGEE. The CDR3 totals 13 residues.

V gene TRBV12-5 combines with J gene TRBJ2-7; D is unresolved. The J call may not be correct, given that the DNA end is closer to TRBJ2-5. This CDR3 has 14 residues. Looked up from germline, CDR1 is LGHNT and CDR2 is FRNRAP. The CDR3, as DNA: TGTGCTAGTGTTCCGCCCAACCACCAAGAGACCCAGTACTTC. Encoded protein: CASVPPNHQETQYF.

As DNA, the CDR3 is TGTGCCACCAGCAGAGATAGGGGTCAAACTGACTATGGCTACACCTTC. It yields the protein CATSRDRGQTDYGYTF. J is TRBJ1-2 and V is TRBV15; tentatively, D is TRBD1 (5 bases). The length of the CDR3 is 16 residues. Trimming shortened V by 0 bases and J by 3 bases, and 14 bases separated the two germline ends. Germline V gene data show CDR1 as LNHNV and CDR2 as YYDKDF (reference sequence).

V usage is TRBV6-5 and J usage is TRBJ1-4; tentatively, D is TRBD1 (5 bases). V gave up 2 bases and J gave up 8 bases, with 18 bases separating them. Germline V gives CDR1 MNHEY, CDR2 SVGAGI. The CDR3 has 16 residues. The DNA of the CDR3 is TGTGCCAGCAGTTACACAAGGACCGTGGGGGTCGAAAAACTGTTTTTT. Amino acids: CASSYTRTVGVEKLFF.

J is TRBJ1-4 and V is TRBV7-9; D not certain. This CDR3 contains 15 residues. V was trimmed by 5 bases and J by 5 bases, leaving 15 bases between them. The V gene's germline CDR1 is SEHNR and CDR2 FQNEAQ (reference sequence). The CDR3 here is CASSPTRGANEKLFF. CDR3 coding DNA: TGTGCCAGCAGCCCAACCCGGGGAGCAAATGAAAAACTGTTTTTT.

CDR3 sequence (DNA): TGTGCCAGCAGCCTTCAGATTATGGGCTACACCTTC. Its translation: CASSLQIMGYTF. This chain joins TRBV16 and TRBJ1-2; no firm D call. This CDR3 comprises 12 residues. The V gene lost 4 bases and the J gene lost 8 bases, with 11 bases spanning the gap. Germline V gives CDR1 KGHSY, CDR2 FQNENV.

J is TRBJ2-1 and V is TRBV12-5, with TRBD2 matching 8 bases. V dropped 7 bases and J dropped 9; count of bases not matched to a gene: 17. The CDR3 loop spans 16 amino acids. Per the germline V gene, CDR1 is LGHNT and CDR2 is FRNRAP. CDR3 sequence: CASAWQGLAGGAEQFF. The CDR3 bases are TGTGCTAGTGCCTGGCAGGGGCTAGCGGGTGGGGCTGAGCAGTTCTTC.

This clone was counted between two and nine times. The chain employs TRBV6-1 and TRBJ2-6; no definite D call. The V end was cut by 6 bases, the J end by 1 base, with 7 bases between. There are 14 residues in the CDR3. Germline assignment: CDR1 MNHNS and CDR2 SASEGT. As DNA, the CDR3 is TGTGCCAGCAGCCTTGAGTCTGGGGCCAACGTCCTGACTTTC. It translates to CASSLESGANVLTF.

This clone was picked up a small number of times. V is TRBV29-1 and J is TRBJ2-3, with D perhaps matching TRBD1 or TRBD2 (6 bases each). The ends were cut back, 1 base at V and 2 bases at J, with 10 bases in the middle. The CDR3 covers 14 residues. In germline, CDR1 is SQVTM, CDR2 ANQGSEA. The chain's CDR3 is CSVEGGAPTDTQYF. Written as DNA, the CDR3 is TGCAGCGTTGAAGGGGGGGCCCCCACAGATACGCAGTATTTT.

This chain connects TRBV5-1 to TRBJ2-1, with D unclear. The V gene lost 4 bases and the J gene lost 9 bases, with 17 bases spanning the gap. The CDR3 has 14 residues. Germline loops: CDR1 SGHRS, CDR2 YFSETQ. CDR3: CASSTGQRSSEQFF. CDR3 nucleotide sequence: TGCGCCAGCAGCACCGGGCAGAGATCGAGTGAGCAGTTCTTC.

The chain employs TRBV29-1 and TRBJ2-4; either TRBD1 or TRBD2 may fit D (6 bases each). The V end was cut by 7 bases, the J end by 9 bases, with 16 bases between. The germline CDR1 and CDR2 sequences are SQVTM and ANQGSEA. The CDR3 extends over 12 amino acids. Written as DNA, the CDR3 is TGCAGCGGGCTTAGAGGGGGAGGCATTCAGTACTTC. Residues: CSGLRGGGIQYF.

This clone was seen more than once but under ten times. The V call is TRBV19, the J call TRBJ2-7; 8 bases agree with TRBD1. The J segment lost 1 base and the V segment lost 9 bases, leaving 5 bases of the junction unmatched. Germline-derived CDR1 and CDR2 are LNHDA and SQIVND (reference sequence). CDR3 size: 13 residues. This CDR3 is CASRDRISYEQYF. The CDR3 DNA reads TGTGCCAGCCGGGACAGGATATCCTACGAGCAGTACTTC.

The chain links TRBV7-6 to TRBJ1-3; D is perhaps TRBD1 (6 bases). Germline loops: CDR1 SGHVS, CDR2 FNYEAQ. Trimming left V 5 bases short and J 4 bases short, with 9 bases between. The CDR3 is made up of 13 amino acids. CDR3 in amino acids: CASSRTEGNTIYF. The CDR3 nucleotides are TGTGCCAGCAGCCGGACAGAGGGAAACACCATATATTTT.

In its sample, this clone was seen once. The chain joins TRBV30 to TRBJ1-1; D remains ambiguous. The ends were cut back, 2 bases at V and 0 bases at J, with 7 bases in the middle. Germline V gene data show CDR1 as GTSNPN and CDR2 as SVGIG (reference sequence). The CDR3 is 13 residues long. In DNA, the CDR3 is TGTGCCTGGAGTAAAGGGATGAACACTGAAGCTTTCTTT. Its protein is CAWSKGMNTEAFF.

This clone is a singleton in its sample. Written as DNA, the CDR3 is TGTGCCAGCAGCCTCAGGCAAGGAGCCACTGAAGCTTTCTTT. Translated: CASSLRQGATEAFF. This chain links TRBV14 with TRBJ1-1; no firm D call. This CDR3 has 14 residues. CDR1 is SGHDN, CDR2 FVKESK, per germline. With 4 bases removed from V and 4 bases from J, the gap between germline ends came to 13 bases.

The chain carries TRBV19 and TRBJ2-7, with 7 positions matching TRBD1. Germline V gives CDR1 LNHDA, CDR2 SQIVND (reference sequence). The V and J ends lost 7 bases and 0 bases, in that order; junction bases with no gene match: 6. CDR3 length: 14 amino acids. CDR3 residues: CASTLGQDSYEQYF. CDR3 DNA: TGTGCCAGTACCCTCGGACAGGACTCCTACGAGCAGTACTTC.

The CDR3 DNA follows: TGCAGCGTGACCGCCCAGGGGGCTCTAATCCAAGAGACCCAGTACTTC. Its translation: CSVTAQGALIQETQYF. The chain links TRBV29-1 to TRBJ2-5, with TRBD1 matching over 8 bases. The V and J ends lost 6 bases and 1 base, in that order; junction bases with no gene match: 13. CDR1 and CDR2 from the germline V gene are SQVTM and ANQGSEA. The CDR3 has 16 residues.

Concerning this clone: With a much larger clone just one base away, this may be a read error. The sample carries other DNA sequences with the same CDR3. DNA of the CDR3: TGTGCCAGCAGTTTAAAAGAGACCCAGTACTTC. It yields the protein CASSLKETQYF. The chain employs TRBV28 and TRBJ2-5; D is uncertain. The CDR3 length is 11 residues. Per germline, CDR1 MDHEN and CDR2 SYDVKM. V was trimmed by 2 bases and J by 3 bases, leaving 1 base between them.

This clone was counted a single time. The CDR3 nucleotides read TGTGCCAGCAGTGAATACGGGGCTAGCGGGGGAACCTACAATGAGCAGTTCTTC. Amino acids: CASSEYGASGGTYNEQFF. The rearrangement links TRBV25-1 to TRBJ2-1; 10 bases align to TRBD2. The germline CDR1 and CDR2 sequences are MGHDK and SYGVNS. This CDR3 is 18 amino acids long. Trimming took 0 bases from V and 2 from J; bases not matched to a gene: 7.

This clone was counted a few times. CDR3 protein: CASSQESGSLTNQPQHF. Written as DNA, the CDR3 is TGCGCCAGCAGCCAAGAATCGGGGAGCCTCACCAATCAGCCCCAGCATTTT. V is TRBV4-1 and J is TRBJ1-5; no clear D gene. V was pared by 0 bases and J by 3 bases, with 15 bases between. Germline CDR1 and CDR2: MGHRA and YSYEKL. The CDR3 runs 17 residues.

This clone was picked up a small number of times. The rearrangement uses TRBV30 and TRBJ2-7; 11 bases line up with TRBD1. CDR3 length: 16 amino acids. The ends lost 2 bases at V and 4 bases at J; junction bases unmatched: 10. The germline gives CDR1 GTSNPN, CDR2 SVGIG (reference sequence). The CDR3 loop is CAWSYGQGAFGYEQYF. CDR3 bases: TGTGCCTGGAGTTACGGACAGGGGGCGTTTGGATACGAGCAGTACTTC.

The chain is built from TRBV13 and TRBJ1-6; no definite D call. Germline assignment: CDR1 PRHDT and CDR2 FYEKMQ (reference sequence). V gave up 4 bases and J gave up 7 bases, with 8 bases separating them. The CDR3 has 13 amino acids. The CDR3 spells CASSSRRNSPLHF. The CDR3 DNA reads TGTGCCAGCAGCTCAAGAAGGAATTCACCCCTCCACTTT. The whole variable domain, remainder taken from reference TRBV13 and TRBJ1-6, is AAGVIQSPRHLIKEKRETATLKCYPIPRHDTVYWYQQGPGQDPQFLISFYEKMQSDKGSIPDRFSAQQFSDYHSELNMSSLELGDSALYFCASSSRRNSPLHFGNGTRLTVT.

The CDR3 DNA is TGCAGCGTGGACGGTGCTAGCGGCACAGATACGCAGTATTTT. It yields the protein CSVDGASGTDTQYF. The rearrangement uses TRBV29-1 and TRBJ2-3; D is possibly TRBD2 (6 bases). The CDR3 loop spans 14 amino acids. CDR1 and CDR2 (germline): SQVTM, ANQGSEA. V was shortened by 6 bases and J by 1 base, with 14 bases between the two germline ends.

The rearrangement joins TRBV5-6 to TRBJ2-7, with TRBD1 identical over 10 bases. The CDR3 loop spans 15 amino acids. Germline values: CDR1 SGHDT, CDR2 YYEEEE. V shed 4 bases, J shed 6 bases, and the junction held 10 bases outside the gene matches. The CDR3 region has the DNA TGTGCCAGCAGCGCTACCGGGACAGGGGATAGCGAGCAGTACTTC. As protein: CASSATGTGDSEQYF.

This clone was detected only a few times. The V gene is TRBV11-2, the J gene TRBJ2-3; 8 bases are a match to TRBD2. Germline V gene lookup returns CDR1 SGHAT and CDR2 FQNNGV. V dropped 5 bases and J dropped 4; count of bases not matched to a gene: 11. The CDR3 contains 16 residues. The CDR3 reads CASSPPRGGRPDTQYF. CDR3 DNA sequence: TGTGCCAGCAGCCCCCCTCGGGGGGGTCGCCCAGATACGCAGTATTTT.